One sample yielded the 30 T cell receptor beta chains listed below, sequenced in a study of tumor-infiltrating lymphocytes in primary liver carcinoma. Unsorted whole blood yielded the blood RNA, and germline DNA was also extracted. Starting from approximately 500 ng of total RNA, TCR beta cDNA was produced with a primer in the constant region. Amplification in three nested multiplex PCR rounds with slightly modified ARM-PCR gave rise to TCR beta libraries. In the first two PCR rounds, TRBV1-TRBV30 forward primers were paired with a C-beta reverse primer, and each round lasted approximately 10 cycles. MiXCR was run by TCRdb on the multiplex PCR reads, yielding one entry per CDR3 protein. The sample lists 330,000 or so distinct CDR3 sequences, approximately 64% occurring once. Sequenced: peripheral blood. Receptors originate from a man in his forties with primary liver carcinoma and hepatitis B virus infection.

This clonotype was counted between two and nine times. CDR3 DNA: TGTGCCAGCTCACTTACGGAGGAGGAAAAACTGTTTTTT. Encoded protein: CASSLTEEEKLFF. The genes are TRBV18 and TRBJ1-4; D ambiguous. Trimming removed 4 bases from V and 8 bases from J, with 11 bases in between. Germline V gene sequence: CDR1 KGHSH, CDR2 LQKENI. The CDR3 has 13 residues.

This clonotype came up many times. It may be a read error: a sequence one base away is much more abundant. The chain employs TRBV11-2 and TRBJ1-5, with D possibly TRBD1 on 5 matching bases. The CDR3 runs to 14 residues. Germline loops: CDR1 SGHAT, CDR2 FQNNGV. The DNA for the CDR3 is TGTGCCAGCAGTTCCGGGGGGGGGAATCAGCCCCGGCATTTT. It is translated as CASSSGGGNQPRHF.

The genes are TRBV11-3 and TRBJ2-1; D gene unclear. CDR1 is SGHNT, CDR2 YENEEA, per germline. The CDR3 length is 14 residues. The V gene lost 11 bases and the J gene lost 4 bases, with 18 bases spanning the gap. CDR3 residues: CAASLAPYYNEQFF. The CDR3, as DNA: TGTGCCGCCAGCTTAGCTCCTTATTACAATGAGCAGTTCTTC.

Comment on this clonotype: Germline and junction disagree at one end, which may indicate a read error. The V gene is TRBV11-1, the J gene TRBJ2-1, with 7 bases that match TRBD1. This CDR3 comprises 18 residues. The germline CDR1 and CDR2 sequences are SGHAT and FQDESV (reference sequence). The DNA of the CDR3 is TGTGACAGCAGCTCACGCTTCGACCGGACAGGAACAAGTAATGAGCAGGTCTTC. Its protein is CDSSSRFDRTGTSNEQVF.

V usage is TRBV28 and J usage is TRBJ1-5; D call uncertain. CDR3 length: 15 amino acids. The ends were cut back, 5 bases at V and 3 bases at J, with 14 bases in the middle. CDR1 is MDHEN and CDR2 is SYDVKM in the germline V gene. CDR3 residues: CASSLAAGYNQPQHF. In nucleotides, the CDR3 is TGTGCCAGCAGTCTTGCGGCCGGTTACAATCAGCCCCAGCATTTT.

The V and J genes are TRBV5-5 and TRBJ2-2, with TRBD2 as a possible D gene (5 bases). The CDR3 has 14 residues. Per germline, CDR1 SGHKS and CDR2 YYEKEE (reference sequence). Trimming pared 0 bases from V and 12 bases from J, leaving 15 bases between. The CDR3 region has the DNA TGTGCCAGCAGCTTGGAGGCGGGTGCCGAGAAGCTGTTTTTT. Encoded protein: CASSLEAGAEKLFF.

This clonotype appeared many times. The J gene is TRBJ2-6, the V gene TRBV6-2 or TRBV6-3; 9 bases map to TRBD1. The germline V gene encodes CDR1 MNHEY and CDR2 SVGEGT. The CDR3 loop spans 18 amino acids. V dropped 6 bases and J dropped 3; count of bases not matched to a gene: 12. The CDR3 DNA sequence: TGTGCCAGCAGCTATTCTACAGGGGGCGTAGGTGGGGCCAACGTCCTGACTTTC. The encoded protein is CASSYSTGGVGGANVLTF.

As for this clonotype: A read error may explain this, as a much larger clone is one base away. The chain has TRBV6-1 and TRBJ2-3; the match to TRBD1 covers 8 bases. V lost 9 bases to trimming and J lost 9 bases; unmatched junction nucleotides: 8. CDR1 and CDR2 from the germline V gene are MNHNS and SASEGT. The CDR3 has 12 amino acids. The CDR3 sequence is CARTPGQGTQYF. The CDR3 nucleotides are TGTGCCAGAACCCCAGGACAGGGAACGCAGTATTTT.

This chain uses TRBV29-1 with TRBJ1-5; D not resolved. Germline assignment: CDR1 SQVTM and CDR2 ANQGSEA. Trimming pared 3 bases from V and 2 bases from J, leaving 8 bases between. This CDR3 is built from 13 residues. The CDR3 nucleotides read TGCAGCGTTGATGGAGAGGGCAATCAGCCCCAGCATTTT. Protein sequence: CSVDGEGNQPQHF.

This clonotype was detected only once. This CDR3 reads CASSSSRGSNEQFF. The CDR3 DNA follows: TGTGCCAGCAGCTCTTCCAGGGGTAGCAATGAGCAGTTCTTC. The V and J genes are TRBV11-2 and TRBJ2-1; tentative D call: TRBD1 (6 bases). CDR1 and CDR2 (germline): SGHAT, FQNNGV. CDR3 length: 14 amino acids. V lost 4 bases and J lost 6, with 13 bases in between.

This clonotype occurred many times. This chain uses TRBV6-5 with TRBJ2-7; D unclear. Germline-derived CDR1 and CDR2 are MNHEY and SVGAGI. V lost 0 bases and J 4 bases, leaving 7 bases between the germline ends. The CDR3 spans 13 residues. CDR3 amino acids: CASSYSAGYEQYF. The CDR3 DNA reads TGTGCCAGCAGTTACTCGGCTGGGTACGAGCAGTACTTC.

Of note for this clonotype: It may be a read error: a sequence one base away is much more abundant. This CDR3 is CASSYPAADTEAFF. The DNA for the CDR3 is TGTGCCAGCAGTTACCCGGCGGCGGACACTGAAGCTTTCTTT. The chain combines TRBV6-2 or TRBV6-3 with TRBJ1-1; D ambiguous. The CDR3 covers 14 residues. Germline V gene data show CDR1 as MNHEY and CDR2 as SVGEGT. Trimming took off 2 bases at V and 3 bases at J, with 10 bases between the two ends.

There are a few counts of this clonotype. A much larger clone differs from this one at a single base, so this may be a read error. The CDR3 spells CASSHPVRNHPQHF. The CDR3 DNA sequence: TGCGCCAGCAGCCATCCCGTCAGGAATCATCCCCAGCATTTT. V and J are TRBV4-1 and TRBJ1-5, with D unresolved. CDR3 length: 14 amino acids. CDR1 and CDR2 (germline): MGHRA, YSYEKL.

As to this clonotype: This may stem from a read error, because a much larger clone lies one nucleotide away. This CDR3 reads CVSSYLSLGLAGGSSYNEQFF. CDR3 DNA sequence: TGTGTCAGCAGTTACCTTTCCCTGGGACTAGCGGGAGGGAGTTCCTACAATGAGCAGTTCTTC. The chain recombines TRBV6-6 with TRBJ2-1; 16 positions match TRBD2. The CDR3 sequence is 21 residues long. In germline, CDR1 is MNHNY, CDR2 SVGAGI (reference sequence).

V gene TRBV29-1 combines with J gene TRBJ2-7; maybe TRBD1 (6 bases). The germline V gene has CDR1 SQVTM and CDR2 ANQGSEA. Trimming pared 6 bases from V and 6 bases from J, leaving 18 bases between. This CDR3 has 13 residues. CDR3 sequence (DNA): TGCAGCGTCTCCGTGTCACAGGGTGTCGAGCAGTACTTC. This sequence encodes CSVSVSQGVEQYF.

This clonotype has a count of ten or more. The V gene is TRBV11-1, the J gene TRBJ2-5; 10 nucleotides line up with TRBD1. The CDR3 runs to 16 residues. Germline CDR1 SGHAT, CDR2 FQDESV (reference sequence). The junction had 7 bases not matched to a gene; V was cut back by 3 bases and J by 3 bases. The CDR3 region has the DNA TGTGCCAGCAGCTTCAGACAGGGGGCTGTTGAAGAGACCCAGTACTTC. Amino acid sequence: CASSFRQGAVEETQYF. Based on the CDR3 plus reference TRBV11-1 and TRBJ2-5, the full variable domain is EAEVAQSPRYKITEKSQAVAFWCDPISGHATLYWYRQILGQGPELLVQFQDESVVDDSQLPKDRFSAERLKGVDSTLKIQPAELGDSAMYLCASSFRQGAVEETQYFGPGTRLLVL.

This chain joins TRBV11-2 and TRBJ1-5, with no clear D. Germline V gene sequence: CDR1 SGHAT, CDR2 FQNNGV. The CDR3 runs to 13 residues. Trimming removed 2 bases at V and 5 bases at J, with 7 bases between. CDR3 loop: CASSLQQYQPQHF. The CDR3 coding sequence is TGTGCCAGCAGCTTACAGCAATATCAGCCCCAGCATTTT. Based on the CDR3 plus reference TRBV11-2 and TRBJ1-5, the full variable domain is EAGVAQSPRYKIIEKRQSVAFWCNPISGHATLYWYQQILGQGPKLLIQFQNNGVVDDSQLPKDRFSAERLKGVDSTLKIQPAKLEDSAVYLCASSLQQYQPQHFGDGTRLSIL.

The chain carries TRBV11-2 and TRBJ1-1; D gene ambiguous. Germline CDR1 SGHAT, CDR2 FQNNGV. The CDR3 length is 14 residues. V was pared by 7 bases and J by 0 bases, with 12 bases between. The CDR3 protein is CASNGGSVNTEAFF. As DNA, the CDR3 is TGTGCCAGCAATGGTGGCAGTGTGAACACTGAAGCTTTCTTT.

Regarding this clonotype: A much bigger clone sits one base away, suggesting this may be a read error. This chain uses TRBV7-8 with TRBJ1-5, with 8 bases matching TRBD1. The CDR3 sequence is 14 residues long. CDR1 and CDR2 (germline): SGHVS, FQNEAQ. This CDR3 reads CASTLGQGGQPQHF. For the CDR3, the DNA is TGTGCCAGCACCTTAGGACAGGGTGGACAGCCCCAGCATTTT. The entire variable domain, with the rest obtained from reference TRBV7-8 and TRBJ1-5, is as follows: GAGVSQSPRYKVAKRGQDVALRCDPISGHVSLFWYQQALGQGPEFLTYFQNEAQLDKSGLPSDRFFAERPEGSVSTLKIQRTQQEDSAVYLCASTLGQGGQPQHFGDGTRLSIL.

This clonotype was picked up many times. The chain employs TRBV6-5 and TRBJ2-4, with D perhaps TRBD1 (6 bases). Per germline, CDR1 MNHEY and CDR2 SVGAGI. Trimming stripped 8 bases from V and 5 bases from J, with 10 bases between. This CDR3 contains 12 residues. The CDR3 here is CASVGAENIQYF. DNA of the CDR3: TGTGCCAGCGTGGGGGCGGAAAACATTCAGTACTTC.

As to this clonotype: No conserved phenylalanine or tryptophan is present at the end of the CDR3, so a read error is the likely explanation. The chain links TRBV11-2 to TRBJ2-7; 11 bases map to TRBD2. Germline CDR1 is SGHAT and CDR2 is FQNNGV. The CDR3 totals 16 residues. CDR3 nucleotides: TGTGCCAGCAACTTAGACCCGGGACTAGCGGTCTACGAGCAGTACTTA. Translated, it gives CASNLDPGLAVYEQYL.

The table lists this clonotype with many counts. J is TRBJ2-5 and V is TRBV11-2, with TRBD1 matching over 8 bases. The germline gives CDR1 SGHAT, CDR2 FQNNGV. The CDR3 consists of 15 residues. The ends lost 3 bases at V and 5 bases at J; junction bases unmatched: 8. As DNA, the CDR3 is TGTGCCAGCAGCTTTGCAGGACAGGGAGATGAGACCCAGTACTTC. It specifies CASSFAGQGDETQYF.

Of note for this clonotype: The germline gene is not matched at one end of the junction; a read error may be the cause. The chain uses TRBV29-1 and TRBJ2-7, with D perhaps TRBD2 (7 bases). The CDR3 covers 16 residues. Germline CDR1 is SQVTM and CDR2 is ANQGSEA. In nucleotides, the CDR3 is TGCAGCGCTGAATTACTCGCCTCGGGGGGCCGCTACGAGCAGTACTTC. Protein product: CSAELLASGGRYEQYF.

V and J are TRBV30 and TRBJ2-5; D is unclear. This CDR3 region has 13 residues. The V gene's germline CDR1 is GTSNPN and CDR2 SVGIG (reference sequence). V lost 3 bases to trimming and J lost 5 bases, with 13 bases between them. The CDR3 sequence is CAWSTELFETQYF. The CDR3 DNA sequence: TGTGCCTGGAGCACGGAGTTATTCGAGACCCAGTACTTC.

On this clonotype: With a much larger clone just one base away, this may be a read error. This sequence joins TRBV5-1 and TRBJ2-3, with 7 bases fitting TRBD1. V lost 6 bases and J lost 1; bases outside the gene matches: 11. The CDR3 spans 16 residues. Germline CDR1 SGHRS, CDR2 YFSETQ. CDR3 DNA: TGCGCCAGCACCTCTACTACAGGGGCTGGCACAGATACGCAGTATTTT. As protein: CASTSTTGAGTDTQYF.

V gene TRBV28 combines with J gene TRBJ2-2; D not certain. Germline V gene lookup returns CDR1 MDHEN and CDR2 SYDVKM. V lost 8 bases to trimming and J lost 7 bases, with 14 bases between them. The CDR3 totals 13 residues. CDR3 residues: CASLTSFSGELFF. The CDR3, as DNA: TGTGCCAGCTTGACGAGCTTTAGCGGGGAGCTGTTTTTT.

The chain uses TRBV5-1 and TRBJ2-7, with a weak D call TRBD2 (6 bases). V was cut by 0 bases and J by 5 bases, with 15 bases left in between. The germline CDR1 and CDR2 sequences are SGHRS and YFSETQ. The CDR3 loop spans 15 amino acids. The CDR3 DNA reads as TGCGCCAGCAGCTTGGAGTCGGGAGTGGGTCACGAGCAGTACTTC. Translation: CASSLESGVGHEQYF.

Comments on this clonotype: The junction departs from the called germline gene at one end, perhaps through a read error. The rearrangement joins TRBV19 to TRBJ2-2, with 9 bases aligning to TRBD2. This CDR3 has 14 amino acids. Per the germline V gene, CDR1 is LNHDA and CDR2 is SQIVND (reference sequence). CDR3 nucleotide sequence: TGTGCCAGTAGTCAAGCGGGAGGCACCGGTGAGCTGTTTTTT. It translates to CASSQAGGTGELFF.

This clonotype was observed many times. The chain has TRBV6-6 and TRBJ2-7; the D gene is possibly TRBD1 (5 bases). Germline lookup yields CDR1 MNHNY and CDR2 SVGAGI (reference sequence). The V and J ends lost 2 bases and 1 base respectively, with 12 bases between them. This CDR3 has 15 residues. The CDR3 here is CASSYIKDTSYEQYF. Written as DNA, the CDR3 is TGTGCCAGCAGTTACATCAAGGACACGTCCTACGAGCAGTACTTC.

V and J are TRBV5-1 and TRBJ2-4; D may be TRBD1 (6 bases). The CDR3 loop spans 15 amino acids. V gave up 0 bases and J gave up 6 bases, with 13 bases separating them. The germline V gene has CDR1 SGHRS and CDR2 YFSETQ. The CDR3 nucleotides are TGCGCCAGCAGCTTGGCCAGGGGTTTGATAAACATTCAGTACTTC. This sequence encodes CASSLARGLINIQYF. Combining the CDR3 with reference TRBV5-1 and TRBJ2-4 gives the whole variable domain KAGVTQTPRYLIKTRGQQVTLSCSPISGHRSVSWYQQTPGQGLQFLFEYFSETQRNKGNFPGRFSGRQFSNSRSEMNVSTLELGDSALYLCASSLARGLINIQYFGAGTRLSVL.